This T cell receptor (beta chain) was identified during a study of molecular identifiers for immune sequencing clone quantification. About the research overall: Replicate RNA from around 20,000 or 100,000 naive CD8 T cells formed five aliquots; four were sequenced. General observations from the study: Clone sizes that are highly expanded could be underestimated when identical TCR molecules share a barcode. Jurkat TCR RNA from one cell was spiked into some 1 million naive cells, and it was reportedly detectable there.

TCRdb analysed the PCR reads with MiXCR anew, one entry per CDR3 protein. The sample shows more than 550,000 distinct CDR3 sequences, approximately 24% of them seen only once. Trimming took 4 bases from V and 7 from J, leaving 13 bases between them. From germline, CDR1 is SGHAT and CDR2 FQNNGV. The CDR3 is made up of 13 amino acids. This clonotype was seen a few times. The antigen is unknown. A CD8+CD4-CCR7+CD45RA+ gate was used to sort naive CD8 T cells. The receptor comes from a human donor in good health. Some libraries in this study had Jurkat cell RNA spiked in. What was sequenced was naive CD8+ T cells from blood, with Jurkat cell RNA spiked in. The subset here: FACS-sorted CD8+CD4-CCR7+CD45RA+ naive T cells. The V call is TRBV11-2, the J call TRBJ1-1; weak D call: TRBD1 (5 bases). The DNA of the CDR3 is TGTGCCAGCAGCTACAGGAATGGGATTGAAGCTTTCTTT. It specifies CASSYRNGIEAFF.